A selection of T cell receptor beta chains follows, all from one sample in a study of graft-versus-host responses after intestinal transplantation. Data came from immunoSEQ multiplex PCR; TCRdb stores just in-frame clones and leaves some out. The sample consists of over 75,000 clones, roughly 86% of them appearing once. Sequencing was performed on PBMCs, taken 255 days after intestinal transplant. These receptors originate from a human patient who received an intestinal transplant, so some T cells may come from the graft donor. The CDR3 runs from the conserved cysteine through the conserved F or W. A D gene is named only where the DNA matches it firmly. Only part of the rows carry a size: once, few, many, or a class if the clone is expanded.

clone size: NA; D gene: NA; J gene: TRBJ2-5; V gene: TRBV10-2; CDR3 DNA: TGCGCCAGCAGCAGGGTCAGAGAGACCCAGTACTTC; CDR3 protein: CASSRVRETQYF
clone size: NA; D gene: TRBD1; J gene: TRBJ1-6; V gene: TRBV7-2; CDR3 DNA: TGTGCCAGCAGCTCCGACAGGGGGTATAATTCACCCCTCCACTTT; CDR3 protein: CASSSDRGYNSPLHF
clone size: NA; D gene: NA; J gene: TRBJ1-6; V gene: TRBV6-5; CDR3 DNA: TGTGCCAGCAGCAAATGGACAGATCCAAATTCACCCCTCCACTTT; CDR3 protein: CASSKWTDPNSPLHF
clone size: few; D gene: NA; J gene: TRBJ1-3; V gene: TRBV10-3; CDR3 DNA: TGTGCCATCAGTGAGTCACGGGGTAACACCATATATTTT; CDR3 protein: CAISESRGNTIYF
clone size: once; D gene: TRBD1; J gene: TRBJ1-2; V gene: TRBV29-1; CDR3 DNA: TGCAGCGTTGAAGGACAGGGGGCGCGGTTCCAAAACTATGGCTACACCTTC; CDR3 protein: CSVEGQGARFQNYGYTF
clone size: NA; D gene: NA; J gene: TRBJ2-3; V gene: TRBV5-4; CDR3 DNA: TGTGCCAGCAGCCCAGTGGGGACAGATACGCAGTATTTT; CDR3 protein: CASSPVGTDTQYF
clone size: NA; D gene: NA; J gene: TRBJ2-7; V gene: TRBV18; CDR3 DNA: TGTGCCAGCTCACTACCCTGGTTCCACGAGCAGTACTTC; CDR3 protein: CASSLPWFHEQYF
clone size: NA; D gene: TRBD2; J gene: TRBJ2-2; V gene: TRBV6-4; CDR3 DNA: TGTGCCAGCAGTGAGGGAGGGCCCGGGGAGCTGTTTTTT; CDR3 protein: CASSEGGPGELFF
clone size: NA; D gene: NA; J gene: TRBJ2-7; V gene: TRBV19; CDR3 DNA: TGTGCCAGTAGTATTCAGGGCCGAAACTACGAGCAGTACTTC; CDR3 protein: CASSIQGRNYEQYF
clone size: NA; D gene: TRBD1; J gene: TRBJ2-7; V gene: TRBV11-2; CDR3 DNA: TGTGCCAGCAGCTTTGAGCAGGGGGACTCCTACGAGCAGTACTTC; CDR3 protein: CASSFEQGDSYEQYF
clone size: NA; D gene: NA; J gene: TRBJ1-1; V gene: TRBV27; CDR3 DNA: TGTGCCAGCAGTAAGACAGAAAACACTGAAGCTTTCTTT; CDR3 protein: CASSKTENTEAFF
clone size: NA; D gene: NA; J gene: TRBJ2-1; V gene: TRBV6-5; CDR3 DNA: TGTGCCAGCAGTTACGGGGGCTACAATGAGCAGTTCTTC; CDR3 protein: CASSYGGYNEQFF
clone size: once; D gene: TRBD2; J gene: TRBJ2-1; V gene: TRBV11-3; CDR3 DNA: TGTGCCAGCAGCCCGAAGAGCGGGAGGGCCTTATACAATGAGCAGTTCTTC; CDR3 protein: CASSPKSGRALYNEQFF
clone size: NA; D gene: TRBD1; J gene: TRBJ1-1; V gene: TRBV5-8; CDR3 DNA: TGTGCCAGCAGCTTCCGGACAGGGCCGGCTTTCTTT; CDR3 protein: CASSFRTGPAFF